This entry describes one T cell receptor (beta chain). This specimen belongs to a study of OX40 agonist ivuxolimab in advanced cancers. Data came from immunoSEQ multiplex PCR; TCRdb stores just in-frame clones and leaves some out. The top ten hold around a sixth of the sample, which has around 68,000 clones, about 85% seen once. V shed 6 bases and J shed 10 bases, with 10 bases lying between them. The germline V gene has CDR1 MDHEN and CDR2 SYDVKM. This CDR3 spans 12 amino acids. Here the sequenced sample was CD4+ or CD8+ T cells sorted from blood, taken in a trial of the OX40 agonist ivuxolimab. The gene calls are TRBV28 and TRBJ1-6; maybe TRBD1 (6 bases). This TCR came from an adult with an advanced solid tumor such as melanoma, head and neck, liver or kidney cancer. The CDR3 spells CASRSGESPLHF. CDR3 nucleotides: TGTGCCAGCAGATCAGGGGAGTCACCCCTCCACTTT.